The 20 T cell receptor beta chains given below trace back to one sample, sequenced in a study of T cell responses to AZD1222 COVID-19 vaccine. The method was immunoSEQ multiplex PCR; TCRdb's version includes in-frame clones alone and lacks a portion of them. The data contain roughly 120,000 clones, around 89% of them singletons. The sequenced sample was peripheral blood, obtained 28 days after the second AZD1222 dose. The receptors were sampled from an adult who received the AZD1222 COVID-19 vaccine.

A single count supports this clone. This chain uses TRBV30 with TRBJ1-2, with a possible D match to TRBD1 (5 bases). CDR3 length: 13 residues. Trimming pared 4 bases from V and 4 bases from J, leaving 13 bases between. The V gene's germline CDR1 is GTSNPN and CDR2 SVGIG (reference sequence). CDR3 nucleotide sequence: TGTGCCTGGACTGCAGGGTTTTCCTATGGCTACACCTTC. It encodes CAWTAGFSYGYTF.

The chain couples TRBV9 to TRBJ2-3; TRBD2 aligns across 12 bases. J was trimmed by 2 bases and V by 3 bases; bases with no gene match: 10. The CDR3 has 18 residues. The germline CDR1 and CDR2 sequences are SGDLS and YYNGEE. The CDR3, as DNA: TGTGCCAGCAGCGGTGGGACTAGCGGGCCTCGTCACACAGATACGCAGTATTTT. Protein: CASSGGTSGPRHTDTQYF.

The chain couples TRBV30 to TRBJ2-7, with 12 positions matching TRBD2. The CDR3 totals 12 residues. Germline values: CDR1 GTSNPN, CDR2 SVGIG (reference sequence). V shed 2 bases and J 9 bases; nucleotides not matched to a gene: 2. CDR3 protein: CAWSRLAGVQYF. The CDR3 DNA is TGTGCCTGGAGTAGACTAGCGGGGGTGCAGTACTTC.

The CDR3 nucleotides read TGTGCCAGCAGCCTCAATCACAGCCCCAGGGATACGCAGTATTTT. Translating it yields CASSLNHSPRDTQYF. J is TRBJ2-3 and V is TRBV3-1 (or the pseudogene TRBV3-2); the D is unclear. CDR3 length equals 15 residues. Germline CDR1 is LGHDT and CDR2 is YNNKEL (reference sequence). V was shortened by 4 bases and J by 6 bases, with 17 bases between the two germline ends.

The chain couples TRBV6-5 to TRBJ2-5; 13 bases agree with TRBD2. Germline-derived CDR1 and CDR2 are MNHEY and SVGAGI. Trimming removed 6 bases from V and 6 bases from J; junction bases left unmatched: 7. This CDR3 spans 15 amino acids. The CDR3 loop reads CASSLGTSGEKTQYF. CDR3 coding DNA: TGTGCCAGCAGCCTGGGGACTAGCGGGGAAAAGACCCAGTACTTC.

The chain combines TRBV5-1 with TRBJ1-1; 8 nucleotides agree with TRBD1. The CDR3 is 15 residues long. CDR1 and CDR2 (germline): SGHRS, YFSETQ. The trim removed 1 base at V and 3 bases at J, leaving 5 bases unmatched. CDR3 sequence (DNA): TGCGCCAGCAGCTTGCTTGGACAGGGCGACACTGAAGCTTTCTTT. It encodes CASSLLGQGDTEAFF.

The CDR3 loop reads CASSVGTTNTEAFF. CDR3 coding DNA: TGTGCCAGCAGCGTCGGCACCACAAACACTGAAGCTTTCTTT. The rearrangement joins TRBV9 to TRBJ1-1; D ambiguous. There are 14 residues in the CDR3. V gave up 2 bases and J gave up 2 bases, with 10 bases separating them. In germline, CDR1 is SGDLS, CDR2 YYNGEE.

The chain uses TRBV6-2 or TRBV6-3 and TRBJ1-5; TRBD1 might be the D (5 bases). Germline V lookup: CDR1 MNHEY, CDR2 SVGEGT. V lost 0 bases to trimming and J lost 6 bases, with 12 bases between them. The CDR3 has 15 residues. CDR3 DNA sequence: TGTGCCAGCAGTTACTCGCGGGGGGTTGGTCAGCCCCAGCATTTT. This codes for CASSYSRGVGQPQHF.

DNA of the CDR3: TGTGCCAGCACTGCATCAGGGAGGATCTACGAGCAGTACTTC. Translating gives CASTASGRIYEQYF. The V call is TRBV2, the J call TRBJ2-7; D may be TRBD2 (6 bases). Germline CDR1 is SNHLY and CDR2 is FYNNEI. V lost 7 bases and J lost 3, with 16 bases in between. CDR3 length equals 14 residues.

This clone was detected once. The chain is built from TRBV5-8 and TRBJ2-1, with D perhaps matching TRBD1 or TRBD2 (5 bases each). Germline-derived CDR1 and CDR2 are SGHTS and YDEGEE. V lost 5 bases and J lost 3, with 18 bases in between. The CDR3 length is 16 residues. CDR3 residues: CASSTGLTGLYNEQFF. The CDR3 nucleotides read TGTGCCAGCAGTACAGGTCTAACGGGGCTCTACAATGAGCAGTTCTTC.

As DNA, the CDR3 is TGTGCCAGCAGTGACCTCGGTTCAGGGCTCGGTGGCTACACCTTC. Its protein is CASSDLGSGLGGYTF. V usage is TRBV27 and J usage is TRBJ1-2; a weak D match, TRBD1 (5 bases). Germline loops: CDR1 MNHEY, CDR2 SMNVEV (reference sequence). V lost 5 bases, J lost 7 bases, and 20 bases lay in between. The CDR3 has 15 amino acids.

The gene calls are TRBV12-2 and TRBJ2-1. TRBV12-2 is listed as a pseudogene. The CDR3 extends over 17 amino acids. CDR3 sequence: CASRLESRAQPYNEQFF. The CDR3 region has the DNA TGTGCAAGTCGCTTAGAAAGTAGGGCTCAACCCTACAATGAGCAGTTCTTC.

The V gene is TRBV7-9, the J gene TRBJ1-4, with 7 bases identical to TRBD1. CDR1 SEHNR and CDR2 FQNEAQ come from the germline V gene (reference sequence). V shed 5 bases and J 6 bases; nucleotides not matched to a gene: 9. CDR3 length: 15 residues. This CDR3 reads CASSTNRGWDEKLFF. As DNA, the CDR3 is TGTGCCAGCAGCACCAACAGGGGTTGGGATGAAAAACTGTTTTTT.

This rearrangement joins TRBV2 to TRBJ1-1; tentative D call: TRBD1 (5 bases). The CDR3 is 14 amino acids. CDR1 is SNHLY, CDR2 FYNNEI, per germline. Trimming removed 6 bases at V and 3 bases at J, with 14 bases between. The DNA for the CDR3 is TGTGCCAGCAGCCTAAGGGGTCCAGACACTGAAGCTTTCTTT. Translation gives CASSLRGPDTEAFF.

This chain links TRBV5-8 with TRBJ2-1; a possible D gene is TRBD2 (5 bases). The CDR3 totals 16 residues. Germline V gives CDR1 SGHTS, CDR2 YDEGEE. With 5 bases removed from V and 0 bases from J, the gap between germline ends came to 15 bases. CDR3 DNA sequence: TGTGCCAGCAGATTCGAGGGCCAAGTCTCCTACAATGAGCAGTTCTTC. Protein product: CASRFEGQVSYNEQFF.

This chain's CDR3 is CASSFSSTDTQYF. CDR3 bases: TGTGCCAGCAGTTTCAGCAGCACAGATACGCAGTATTTT. This sequence joins TRBV27 and TRBJ2-3; D remains unclear. V was trimmed by 3 bases and J by 0 bases, leaving 4 bases between them. The germline V gene encodes CDR1 MNHEY and CDR2 SMNVEV (reference sequence). The CDR3 runs 13 residues.

This clone occurred once. The chain employs TRBV6-1 and TRBJ2-7, with D tentatively TRBD1 or TRBD2 (6 bases each). V shed 8 bases and J shed 3 bases, with 14 bases lying between them. This CDR3 region has 13 residues. The V gene's germline CDR1 is MNHNS and CDR2 SASEGT. CDR3 residues: CASEGGSFYEQYF. DNA of the CDR3: TGTGCCAGCGAGGGGGGCTCTTTCTACGAGCAGTACTTC.

The chain carries TRBV5-4 and TRBJ2-3; no firm D call. CDR3 size: 14 residues. V gave up 4 bases and J gave up 3 bases, with 12 bases separating them. In germline, CDR1 is SGHNT, CDR2 YYREEE (reference sequence). The CDR3: CASSPRGMTDTQYF. Here the CDR3 DNA reads TGTGCCAGCAGCCCCCGTGGGATGACAGATACGCAGTATTTT.

As to this clone: At one end the junction does not follow the germline gene, possibly because of a read error. The chain carries TRBV11-3 and TRBJ2-1; TRBD2 agrees at 10 bases. The CDR3 sequence is 17 residues long. CDR1 and CDR2 from the germline V gene are SGHNT and YENEEA. The CDR3 region has the DNA TGTGCCAGCAGCTCTCAGGGTAGGACTAGCGGCCTGTTTGGTCCGATCTTC. Its translation is CASSSQGRTSGLFGPIF.

The gene calls are TRBV7-9 and TRBJ2-7, with D hard to call. Germline loops: CDR1 SEHNR, CDR2 FQNEAQ (reference sequence). The CDR3 is made up of 12 amino acids. The V gene lost 5 bases and the J gene lost 6 bases, with 11 bases spanning the gap. The CDR3 region is CASSPQPSEQYF. CDR3 nucleotides: TGTGCCAGCAGCCCCCAGCCGTCCGAGCAGTACTTC.